The rows below give T cell receptor beta chains drawn from one sample of a study of blood T cell repertoires in COVID-19. The data were produced by immunoSEQ multiplex PCR, yet TCRdb's version contains in-frame clones alone and is incomplete. The sample lists 150,000 to 200,000 clones, approximately 82% occurring once. The sequenced sample consisted of PBMCs or T cells enriched from blood (not recorded which). These receptors were obtained from a woman aged 45 to 65 who had recovered from COVID-19. Each CDR3 is given with its conserved first and last residue. A D gene is named only where the DNA matches it firmly. Some rows mark clone size as missing; the rest say once, few, many or name a class of expanded clone.

v_call	d_call	clone_size	j_call	cdr3_aa	cdr3_nt
TRBV24-1	NA	NA	TRBJ2-1	CATSDSTGRYAYNEQFF	TGTGCCACCAGTGATTCGACGGGGAGGTATGCCTACAATGAGCAGTTCTTC
TRBV19	NA	NA	TRBJ1-1	CASSILGVQANTEAFF	TGTGCCAGTAGTATCCTCGGCGTGCAGGCAAACACTGAAGCTTTCTTT
TRBV24-1	TRBD1	NA	TRBJ1-6	CATSDPSQGARYNSPLHF	TGTGCCACCAGTGATCCAAGTCAGGGGGCTCGATATAATTCACCCCTCCACTTT
TRBV24-1	NA	NA	TRBJ1-2	CATSDLAGDGYTF	TGTGCCACCAGTGACTTAGCAGGGGATGGCTACACCTTC
TRBV5-5	NA	few	TRBJ1-2	CASSSGGLGYGYTF	TGTGCCAGCAGCTCCGGGGGGCTTGGCTATGGCTACACCTTC
TRBV6-6	TRBD1	NA	TRBJ1-6	CASSYIPRTGDSPLHF	TGTGCCAGCAGTTACATCCCCCGGACAGGGGATTCACCCCTCCACTTT
TRBV2	NA	NA	TRBJ1-2	CASSESEVRIGYTF	TGTGCCAGCAGTGAAAGCGAGGTTCGTATAGGCTACACCTTC
TRBV15	TRBD1	NA	TRBJ1-2	CATSRANGQGEYGYTF	TGTGCCACCAGCAGAGCGAACGGACAGGGCGAATATGGCTACACCTTC
TRBV5-1	TRBD1	few	TRBJ1-1	CASAQGAENTEAFF	TGCGCCAGCGCACAGGGGGCTGAAAACACTGAAGCTTTCTTT
TRBV7-8	NA	NA	TRBJ1-2	CASSLGDNRVGYTF	TGTGCCAGCAGCTTAGGCGACAACCGTGTTGGCTACACCTTC
TRBV19	TRBD2	NA	TRBJ2-2	CASTLGGRSTGELFF	TGTGCCAGTACCCTGGGAGGGAGGAGCACCGGGGAGCTGTTTTTT
TRBV7-2	TRBD1	once	TRBJ1-5	CASSSTGGEQPQHF	TGTGCCAGCAGCTCAACAGGGGGCGAACAGCCCCAGCATTTT
TRBV19	NA	many	TRBJ1-4	CASSIQTTGLLFF	TGTGCCAGTAGTATCCAAACGACAGGACTTCTGTTTTTT
TRBV27	NA	NA	TRBJ2-1	CASSFRRDEQFF	TGTGCCAGCAGTTTTAGGCGGGATGAGCAGTTCTTC
TRBV4-1	NA	few	TRBJ1-3	CASSQAPNTGLGNTIYF	TGCGCCAGCAGCCAAGCCCCCAATACAGGGTTAGGAAACACCATATATTTT
TRBV4-1	NA	NA	TRBJ2-1	CASSQDRLGARLNNEQFF	TGCGCCAGCAGCCAAGATAGGTTAGGGGCGCGACTCAACAATGAGCAGTTCTTC
TRBV15	NA	NA	TRBJ2-3	CATSRGHSIETDTQYF	TGTGCCACCAGCAGAGGACACTCAATAGAAACAGATACGCAGTATTTT
TRBV19	NA	NA	TRBJ1-5	CASSTTGSNQPQHF	TGTGCCAGTAGTACGACAGGTTCAAATCAGCCCCAGCATTTT
TRBV7-8	NA	NA	TRBJ2-1	CASSPLASGWRNEQFF	TGTGCCAGCAGCCCCCTAGCGAGCGGGTGGAGGAATGAGCAGTTCTTC
TRBV20-1	NA	NA	TRBJ1-2	CSLTVNYGYTF	TGCAGTCTGACAGTTAACTATGGCTACACCTTC
TRBV28	TRBD1	NA	TRBJ2-7	CASRGVGQEGDYEQYF	TGTGCCAGCAGGGGGGTAGGACAGGAAGGAGACTACGAGCAGTACTTC
TRBV5-1	TRBD1	NA	TRBJ2-3	CASSSVTLDRADTQYF	TGCGCCAGCAGCTCTGTTACACTTGACAGGGCGGATACGCAGTATTTT
TRBV5-4	TRBD1	few	TRBJ1-2	CASSEGQYPNYGYTF	TGTGCCAGCAGCGAGGGACAGTATCCTAACTATGGCTACACCTTC
TRBV16	NA	NA	TRBJ1-5	CASSRGRGSNQPQHF	TGTGCCAGCAGCCGGGGCAGGGGCAGCAATCAGCCCCAGCATTTT
TRBV7-6	TRBD2	NA	TRBJ2-3	CASSFTSGKDTQYF	TGTGCCAGCAGCTTCACTAGCGGGAAGGATACGCAGTATTTT
TRBV30	TRBD1	NA	TRBJ1-5	CAWSSPGQRYQPQHF	TGTGCCTGGAGTTCGCCGGGACAGAGATATCAGCCCCAGCATTTT
TRBV12-3/TRBV12-4	NA	NA	TRBJ1-2	CASSWTRNYGYTF	TGTGCCAGCAGCTGGACAAGAAACTATGGCTACACCTTC
TRBV5-1	NA	NA	TRBJ2-3	CASKAATSTDTQYF	TGCGCCAGCAAAGCGGCCACTAGCACAGATACGCAGTATTTT
TRBV19	NA	NA	TRBJ2-7	CASAPGVKVEQYF	TGTGCCAGTGCCCCGGGGGTCAAGGTCGAGCAGTACTTC
TRBV15	NA	NA	TRBJ2-7	CATSSSRVGLYEQYF	TGTGCCACCAGCAGTTCCAGGGTCGGGCTCTACGAGCAGTACTTC
TRBV5-8	NA	NA	TRBJ2-5	CASSSFQGKETQYF	TGTGCCAGCAGCTCTTTCCAGGGGAAAGAGACCCAGTACTTC
TRBV28	NA	NA	TRBJ2-7	CASSRSAYEQYF	TGTGCCAGCAGTCGATCAGCCTACGAGCAGTACTTC
TRBV28	TRBD1	NA	TRBJ1-1	CAGRGTGDTEAFF	TGTGCCGGCCGAGGGACAGGGGACACTGAAGCTTTCTTT
TRBV6-5	NA	NA	TRBJ1-5	CASSYTGDGRPQHF	TGTGCCAGCAGCTACACGGGTGACGGTCGGCCCCAGCATTTT
TRBV5-1	TRBD2	once	TRBJ2-5	CASSLVLAGDIETQYF	TGCGCCAGCAGCTTGGTACTAGCGGGAGATATAGAGACCCAGTACTTC